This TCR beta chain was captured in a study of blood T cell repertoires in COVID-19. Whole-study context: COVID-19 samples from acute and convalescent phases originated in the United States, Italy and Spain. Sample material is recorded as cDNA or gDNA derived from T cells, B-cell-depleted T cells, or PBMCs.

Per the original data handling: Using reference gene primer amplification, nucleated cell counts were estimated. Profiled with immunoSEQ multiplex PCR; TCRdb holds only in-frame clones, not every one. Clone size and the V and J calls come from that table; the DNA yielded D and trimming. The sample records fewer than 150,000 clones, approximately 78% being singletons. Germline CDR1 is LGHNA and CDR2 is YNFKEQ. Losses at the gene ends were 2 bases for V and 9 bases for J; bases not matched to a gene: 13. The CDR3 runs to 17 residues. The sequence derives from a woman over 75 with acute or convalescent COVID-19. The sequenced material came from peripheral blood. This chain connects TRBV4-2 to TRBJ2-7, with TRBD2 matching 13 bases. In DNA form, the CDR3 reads TGTGCCAGCAGCCAATATACTAGCGGGAGGGCTTCGTCGGGGCAGTACTTC. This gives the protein CASSQYTSGRASSGQYF.